Included here is one TCR beta chain sequence, with context. The antigen remains unidentified. A J-beta primer mix and a sample-barcoded 5' primer were used in a second PCR of about 6 to 12 cycles. Each TCR beta cDNA got a 12-nucleotide random molecular identifier. From the 5' RACE reads, TCRdb called clonotypes with MiXCR, one entry per CDR3 protein. The sample has hundreds of thousands of distinct CDR3 sequences, about 53% seen once; the top ten hold approximately 37%. This sample is drawn from a study of blood T cells in healthy people across ages. CDR3 length: 13 amino acids. CDR1 and CDR2 (germline): PRHDT, FYEKMQ (reference sequence). V was shortened by 3 bases and J by 2 bases, with 8 bases between the two germline ends. Findings and limits, study-wide: Significant beta diversity loss was already apparent by age about 39, declining roughly linearly. In long-lived donors, naive CD4+ cell counts and diversity exceeded those of aged donors.

Each donor supplied roughly 9 milliliters of peripheral blood. The chain is built from TRBV13 and TRBJ2-7, with a possible D match to TRBD1 (7 bases). Sequencing was carried out using blood. The source is a man aged 60-69 years in good health. CDR3 sequence (DNA): TGTGCCAGCAGCTTCAGGGGGGCCTACGAGCAGTACTTC. It translates to CASSFRGAYEQYF.